This T cell receptor (beta chain) is from a study of blood T cell repertoires in COVID-19. In the study overall: The samples span acute and convalescent COVID-19 from the United States, Italy and Spain.

Assay: immunoSEQ multiplex PCR; the TCRdb copy retains only in-frame clones and omits some. Altogether 150,000 to 200,000 clones are present, 83% being singletons, with the ten largest covering approximately 2%. The trim removed 3 bases at V and 0 bases at J, leaving 4 bases unmatched. Germline CDR1 reads SGHAT; CDR2 reads FQNNGV. The CDR3 length is 17 residues. The source material was peripheral blood. This clonotype was sampled from a woman older than 75 with acute or convalescent COVID-19. V is TRBV11-2 and J is TRBJ2-3; TRBD2 matches at 12 bases. The CDR3 region is CASSFGLAGSSTDTQYF. The CDR3 DNA follows: TGTGCCAGCAGCTTCGGACTAGCGGGATCTAGCACAGATACGCAGTATTTT.